A selection of T cell receptor beta chains follows, all from one sample in a study of blood T cell repertoires in COVID-19. The method was immunoSEQ multiplex PCR; TCRdb's version includes in-frame clones alone and lacks a portion of them. This sample has about 160,000 clones, with under 85% found just once. Source material: peripheral blood. These receptors originate from a man between 65 and 79 years old with acute or convalescent COVID-19. Both conserved end residues are part of each CDR3. D genes are given only for firm matches. Some rows mark clone size as missing; the rest say once, few, many or name a class of expanded clone.

>NA|TRBJ2-5|NA|TRBV11-3
TGTGCCAGCAATGGAGGGGCCATGTCGGGAGAGACCCAGTACTTC
CASNGGAMSGETQYF
>TRBD2|TRBJ2-1|once|TRBV5-4
TGTGCCAGCAGCCGACCAAAGCTAGCGGGCCTCAATGAGCAGTTCTTC
CASSRPKLAGLNEQFF
>TRBD2|TRBJ2-3|NA|TRBV3-1/TRBV3-2
TGTGCCAGCAGCCTCGGACTAGCGGGGGCAGATACGCAGTATTTT
CASSLGLAGADTQYF
>TRBD1|TRBJ1-4|NA|TRBV25-1
TGTGCCAGCAGTGAACCCGGACAGGCGGGTAGAAAACTGTTTTTT
CASSEPGQAGRKLFF
>NA|TRBJ1-2|NA|TRBV6-5
TGTGCCAGCAGTTACTCGAGGACACAACTAAACTATGGCTACACCTTC
CASSYSRTQLNYGYTF
>NA|TRBJ1-5|NA|TRBV15
TGTGCCACCAGCAGAGACTATCAGCCCCAGCATTTT
CATSRDYQPQHF
>NA|TRBJ1-6|NA|TRBV7-6
TGTGCCAGCAGCTTATACAGGGATAGCTATAATTCACCCCTCCACTTT
CASSLYRDSYNSPLHF
>NA|TRBJ1-6|NA|TRBV6-1
TGTGCCAGCAGTGAAGTCCAGGTTGGCAATTCACCCCTCCACTTT
CASSEVQVGNSPLHF
>TRBD2|TRBJ2-7|NA|TRBV2
TGTGCCAGCTCTAGCGGGAGATGGGCCGAGCAGTACTTC
CASSSGRWAEQYF
>NA|TRBJ1-1|NA|TRBV19
TGTGCCAGTAGTAACCGAGGTCGGGGAGGCACTGAAGCTTTCTTT
CASSNRGRGGTEAFF
>TRBD2|TRBJ2-7|NA|TRBV5-1
TGCGCCAGCAGCCCCACGGGAGGGTCCTACGAGCAGTACTTC
CASSPTGGSYEQYF
>TRBD1|TRBJ1-2|NA|TRBV19
TGTGCCAGTAGTAAGGACAGGGCAACTAGTGGCTACACCTTC
CASSKDRATSGYTF
>NA|TRBJ1-6|NA|TRBV6-4
TGCGGGGGTAATTCACCCCTCCACTTT
CGGNSPLHF
>TRBD2|TRBJ2-6|NA|TRBV19
TGTGCCAGTAGTTCCGGAGCGGGAGGGCCCTCTGGGGCCAACGTCCTGACTTTC
CASSSGAGGPSGANVLTF
>NA|TRBJ1-5|few|TRBV3-1/TRBV3-2
TGTGCCAGCAGCCAAAGAGGCAATCAGCCCCAGCATTTT
CASSQRGNQPQHF
>TRBD1|TRBJ1-6|few|TRBV18
TGTGCCAGCTCACCTGACAGGGGAGGGAATTCACCCCTCCACTTT
CASSPDRGGNSPLHF
>TRBD1|TRBJ2-7|NA|TRBV19
TGTGCCAGTAGTGTAGGTCCATACAGGGGGCGCACCTACGAGCAGTACTTC
CASSVGPYRGRTYEQYF
>NA|TRBJ1-1|NA|TRBV19
TGTGCCAGTAGTGAACAGGCGAACACTGAAGCTTTCTTT
CASSEQANTEAFF
>NA|TRBJ2-3|NA|TRBV11-3
TGTGCCAGCAGCTCCAGGACTCCGCGGGGCACAGATACGCAGTATTTT
CASSSRTPRGTDTQYF
>NA|TRBJ2-2|NA|TRBV7-2
TGTGCCAGCAGCTCGCTAGTTTCTGCGAACACCGGGGAGCTGTTTTTT
CASSSLVSANTGELFF
>TRBD1|TRBJ2-7|NA|TRBV5-1
TGCGCCAGCAGCTTAGACAGGGGGCCATACGAGCAGTACTTC
CASSLDRGPYEQYF
>NA|TRBJ1-1|NA|TRBV13
TGTGCCAGCAGCTTACTCAGGGACACTGAAGCTTTCTTT
CASSLLRDTEAFF
>NA|TRBJ1-5|NA|TRBV10-3
TGTGCCGCTAACCGGGAGAACAATCAGCCCCAGCATTTT
CAANRENNQPQHF
>TRBD2|TRBJ2-1|NA|TRBV7-3
TGTGCCAGCAGCTTATCAGCGGGAGGGCGGAATGAGCAGTTCTTC
CASSLSAGGRNEQFF
>TRBD2|TRBJ2-7|NA|TRBV6-1
TGTGCCAGCAGTGGCCGACTAGCGGGAGGACCTTCTTACGAGCAGTACTTC
CASSGRLAGGPSYEQYF
>NA|TRBJ1-1|NA|TRBV3-1/TRBV3-2
TGTGCCAGCAGCCTAAAGGCCCGGGGGGCTGATGAAGCTTTCTTT
CASSLKARGADEAFF
>NA|TRBJ1-2|NA|TRBV29-1
TGCAGCGTTGAACGGGGGGACTATGGCTACACCTTC
CSVERGDYGYTF
>TRBD1|TRBJ1-2|NA|TRBV29-1
TGCAGCGTTTCAGGGGGAATGGGTGACTATGGCTACACCTTC
CSVSGGMGDYGYTF
>NA|TRBJ1-1|NA|TRBV6-5
TGTGCCAGCAGAACGGGGGACACTGAAGCTTTCTTT
CASRTGDTEAFF
>NA|TRBJ2-2|NA|TRBV3-1/TRBV3-2
TGTGCCAGCAGCCCGACCGACTCACGATACGGGGAGCTGTTTTTT
CASSPTDSRYGELFF
>TRBD1|TRBJ1-2|NA|TRBV27
TGTGCCAGCAGTCGCGACAGGGAGCATGGCTACACCTTC
CASSRDREHGYTF
>NA|TRBJ2-6|NA|TRBV10-1
TGCGCCAAACTCCGTAACAGGGCGATCTCTGGGGCCAACGTCCTGACTTTC
CAKLRNRAISGANVLTF
>NA|TRBJ2-3|NA|TRBV5-1
TGCGCCAGCAGCCTCACGGTAGATACGCAGTATTTT
CASSLTVDTQYF
>NA|TRBJ1-5|NA|TRBV15
TGTGCCACCAGCAGAGACCAGAACGATGGGGGGGTCAATCAGCCCCAGCATTTT
CATSRDQNDGGVNQPQHF
>NA|TRBJ1-2|NA|TRBV10-2
TGCGCCAGCAGTGGGAACCAGGGAACTGATGGCTACACCTTC
CASSGNQGTDGYTF
>NA|TRBJ2-7|NA|TRBV7-9
TGTGCCAGCAGCTTTGGGAGGGGGGGACCGGTCTACGAGCAGTACTTC
CASSFGRGGPVYEQYF
>TRBD1|TRBJ1-2|few|TRBV2
TGTGCCAGCAGTGAGGGACAGAGAAATGGCTACACCTTC
CASSEGQRNGYTF
>NA|TRBJ1-1|NA|TRBV5-4
TGTGCCAGCAGCTTGGAAGCGGCAGGTGAAGCTTTCTTT
CASSLEAAGEAFF
>NA|TRBJ1-5|NA|TRBV7-2
TGTGCCAGCAGCGATGGGGACATTTATCAGCCCCAGCATTTT
CASSDGDIYQPQHF
>TRBD2|TRBJ2-5|NA|TRBV19
TGTGCCAGTAGTATCGCTAGCGGGGAACAAGAGACCCAGTACTTC
CASSIASGEQETQYF
>NA|TRBJ1-5|many|TRBV6-5
TGTGCCAGCAGTTACTCTGCAGGGGATAATCAGCCCCAGCATTTT
CASSYSAGDNQPQHF
>TRBD2|TRBJ2-3|NA|TRBV5-1
TGCGCCAGCAGCGCGCTAGCGGGGGGCATTTCTAGCACAGATACGCAGTATTTT
CASSALAGGISSTDTQYF
>NA|TRBJ2-2|NA|TRBV27
TGTGCCAGCCTAGATCGGGGGTCCGGGGAGCTGTTTTTT
CASLDRGSGELFF
>NA|TRBJ1-2|NA|TRBV5-1
TGCGCCAGCAGCTTGGAGTCTTCAGGGTACGGCTATGGCTACACCTTC
CASSLESSGYGYGYTF
>TRBD2|TRBJ2-2|NA|TRBV27
TGTGCCAGCAGTTTAGTCAGCGGGCTAGCGGGGGCCCGGGGCGGGGAGCTGTTTTTT
CASSLVSGLAGARGGELFF
>TRBD1|TRBJ1-1|NA|TRBV6-1
TGTGCCAGCAGTGAAAGTCCAGGGGGCATCACTGAAGCTTTCTTT
CASSESPGGITEAFF